These T cell receptor beta chains were read from a single sample in a study of cytomegalovirus exposure and HLA in healthy donors. Generated by immunoSEQ multiplex PCR, the TCRdb table keeps only in-frame clones and is missing some. Altogether about 180,000 clones are present, approximately 84% being singletons, with the ten largest covering around 0.97%. Source material: PBMCs. The receptors stem from a man aged 30 to 45 in good health and CMV-seronegative. CDR3s leave out the opening cysteine and the closing phenylalanine or tryptophan. Clone size is stated in some rows and not others, as once, few, many or a class when expanded.

clone size: few
V gene: TRBV11-2
CDR3 protein: ASSLGARETQY

clone size: NA
V gene: TRBV30
CDR3 protein: AWTPGGVKETQY

clone size: few
V gene: TRBV4-1
CDR3 protein: ASSEDRGLNEKLF

clone size: NA
V gene: TRBV18
CDR3 protein: ASSPLGTGDYNEQF

clone size: NA
V gene: TRBV15
CDR3 protein: ATSSRLLVAPSNEKLF

clone size: once
V gene: TRBV5-1
CDR3 protein: ASSLVGQGLGYGYT

clone size: once
V gene: TRBV25-1
CDR3 protein: ASSEGGYEQY

clone size: once
V gene: TRBV15
CDR3 protein: ATSRDGGVLHTGELF

clone size: few
V gene: TRBV4-3
CDR3 protein: ASSPEALSYEQY

clone size: NA
V gene: TRBV5-1
CDR3 protein: ASGNLGASDGYT

clone size: NA
V gene: TRBV7-6
CDR3 protein: ASSPTGLSTNEKLF

clone size: NA
V gene: TRBV7-9
CDR3 protein: SSSLLGQGNTEAF

clone size: NA
V gene: TRBV28
CDR3 protein: AKLDLDWREKSSGANVLT

clone size: NA
V gene: TRBV28
CDR3 protein: ASSLLTSGVRGNEQF

clone size: NA
V gene: TRBV5-1
CDR3 protein: ASSLGGDEQY

clone size: NA
V gene: TRBV30
CDR3 protein: AWKKEPTDTQY

clone size: NA
V gene: TRBV5-1
CDR3 protein: ASSVGQGGQETQY

clone size: NA
V gene: TRBV18
CDR3 protein: ASSQRASGNTDTQY

clone size: NA
V gene: TRBV30
CDR3 protein: AWSAPRGQGAYEQY

clone size: NA
V gene: TRBV28
CDR3 protein: ASSSRQGRNTEAF

clone size: NA
V gene: TRBV6-6
CDR3 protein: ASGDRVYGYT

clone size: NA
V gene: TRBV9
CDR3 protein: ASSVATEGSYGYT

clone size: NA
V gene: TRBV2
CDR3 protein: ASGAGWDTEAF

clone size: NA
V gene: TRBV7-3
CDR3 protein: ASSKTGGNTEAF

clone size: NA
V gene: TRBV14
CDR3 protein: ASSQVLEAF

clone size: NA
V gene: TRBV27
CDR3 protein: ASSLVGREQF

clone size: once
V gene: TRBV5-4
CDR3 protein: ASSLVGRAGETQY

clone size: NA
V gene: TRBV5-1
CDR3 protein: ASSLTSGRETQY

clone size: NA
V gene: TRBV13
CDR3 protein: ASSSFTTAFNEQF

clone size: NA
V gene: TRBV30
CDR3 protein: AWSVRGYTGELF

clone size: NA
V gene: TRBV6-1
CDR3 protein: ASSVQGRAYNSPLH

clone size: NA
V gene: TRBV30
CDR3 protein: AWKASREAF

clone size: NA
V gene: TRBV4-2
CDR3 protein: ASSPPNQGNYGYT

clone size: NA
V gene: TRBV9
CDR3 protein: ASSLSGGASTDTQY

clone size: NA
V gene: TRBV9
CDR3 protein: ASSVALEGQPQH

clone size: NA
V gene: TRBV19
CDR3 protein: ASSKTGAVLSGNTIY

clone size: NA
V gene: TRBV7-2
CDR3 protein: ASARWEGTDTQY

clone size: NA
V gene: TRBV7-2
CDR3 protein: ASSLGGRVGTDTQY

clone size: NA
V gene: TRBV10-2
CDR3 protein: ASSHPTGRGVEQY

clone size: NA
V gene: TRBV19
CDR3 protein: ASRITGFGNQPQH

clone size: NA
V gene: TRBV7-6
CDR3 protein: ASSSRSGSNTQY

clone size: NA
V gene: TRBV4-1
CDR3 protein: ASSQDMAGGSQETQY

clone size: NA
V gene: TRBV6-6
CDR3 protein: ASSYGTLQLAF

clone size: NA
V gene: TRBV9
CDR3 protein: ASSNGPHGLREGRNEQF

clone size: once
V gene: TRBV2
CDR3 protein: ASRGQGVGGYT

clone size: NA
V gene: TRBV5-6
CDR3 protein: ASSRVTGAGDSPLH

clone size: NA
V gene: TRBV19
CDR3 protein: ASSMWSTGNTEAF

clone size: once
V gene: TRBV29-1
CDR3 protein: SVGAASGNSGTQY

clone size: NA
V gene: TRBV5-1
CDR3 protein: ASSLGDRAGETQY

clone size: NA
V gene: TRBV4-3
CDR3 protein: ASSQARGWYEQY

clone size: NA
V gene: TRBV5-1
CDR3 protein: ASSWTSANTGELF

clone size: NA
V gene: TRBV2
CDR3 protein: ATLLGTNNEQF

clone size: NA
V gene: TRBV29-1
CDR3 protein: SAPTSGPTDTQY

clone size: NA
V gene: TRBV7-2
CDR3 protein: ASSLASPGVRTDTQY

clone size: NA
V gene: TRBV28
CDR3 protein: ASSEPDDLQVMNTEAF

clone size: once
V gene: TRBV5-1
CDR3 protein: ASSLLTSGSDEQF

clone size: NA
V gene: TRBV9
CDR3 protein: ASSVGGGEQY

clone size: NA
V gene: TRBV11-3
CDR3 protein: ASSERGGDTEAF